Sequencing of this T cell receptor beta chain was carried out in a study of cytomegalovirus exposure and HLA in healthy donors. CDR1 MNHNY and CDR2 SVGAGI come from the germline V gene (reference sequence). The CDR3 runs 14 residues. The V and J ends lost 7 bases and 1 base respectively, with 13 bases between them. Details on this clone: The antigen is unknown.

Primers included in the PCR were 60 Vbeta and 13 Jbeta primers. Some clones are missing from TCRdb's copy, which holds only in-frame ones; the method was immunoSEQ multiplex PCR. This table holds around 190,000 clones, around 84% found once. The study, taken as a whole, reports: Being indistinguishable, some V segments were excluded, TRBV6-2 and TRBV6-3 among them. A later analysis showed TCR association rates differing by HLA locus, peaking at DRB1 and lowest at HLA-C. In a later analysis, CMV-associated beta chains were mostly HLA-associated, it appeared.

The sample consisted of PBMCs. The receptor comes from a woman aged 18-29 years in good health and CMV-seronegative. The chain is built from TRBV6-6 and TRBJ1-2; TRBD1 is a possible D gene (5 bases). The CDR3 here is CASISQALNYGYTF. The CDR3 nucleotides are TGTGCCAGCATCTCACAGGCACTTAACTATGGCTACACCTTC.